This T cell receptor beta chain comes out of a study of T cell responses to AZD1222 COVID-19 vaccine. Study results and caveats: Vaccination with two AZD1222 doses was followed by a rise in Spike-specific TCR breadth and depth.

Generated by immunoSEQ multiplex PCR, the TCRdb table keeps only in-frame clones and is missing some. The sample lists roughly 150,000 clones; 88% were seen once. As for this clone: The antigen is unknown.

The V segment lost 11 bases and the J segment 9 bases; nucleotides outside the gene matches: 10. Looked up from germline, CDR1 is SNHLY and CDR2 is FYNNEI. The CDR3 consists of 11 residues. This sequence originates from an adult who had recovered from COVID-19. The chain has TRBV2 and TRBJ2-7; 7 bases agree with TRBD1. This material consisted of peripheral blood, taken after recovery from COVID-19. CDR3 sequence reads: CAGQWTGRQYF. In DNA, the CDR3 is TGTGCCGGGCAGTGGACAGGAAGGCAGTACTTC. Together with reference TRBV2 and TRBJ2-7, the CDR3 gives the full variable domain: EPEVTQTPSHQVTQMGQEVILRCVPISNHLYFYWYRQILGQKVEFLVSFYNNEISEKSEIFDDQFSVERPDGSNFTLKIRSTKLEDSAMYFCAGQWTGRQYFGPGTRLTVT.